The clone carrying this T cell receptor (beta chain) came up a few times. The target antigen is unknown. The PCR ran on 60 Vbeta and 13 Jbeta primers. Some clones are missing from TCRdb's copy, which holds only in-frame ones; the method was immunoSEQ multiplex PCR. The data show some 220,000 clones, around 89% seen once. The sample originates from a study of cytomegalovirus exposure and HLA in healthy donors. Background on the study: Earlier findings included nearly 120 million unique TCR beta sequences obtained from roughly 200 million T cells.

Study-wide results and caveats: CMV serostatus was the sole immune exposure data available.

CDR1 and CDR2 (germline): SEHNR, FQNEAQ (reference sequence). The CDR3 has 15 residues. V gave up 5 bases and J gave up 6 bases, with 17 bases separating them. Sequencing was performed on PBMCs. The chain couples TRBV7-9 to TRBJ2-1, with D perhaps matching TRBD1 (6 bases). This receptor was taken from a woman between 18 and 29 years old in good health and CMV-seronegative. This chain's CDR3 is CASSTYRAEFNEQFF. Here the CDR3 DNA reads TGTGCCAGCAGCACCTACAGGGCAGAATTCAATGAGCAGTTCTTC.